This TCR beta chain was retrieved from a study of CD8 T cells in Susac syndrome. Germline assignment: CDR1 SGHTA and CDR2 FQGNSA. The CDR3 loop spans 14 amino acids. The ends lost 0 bases at V and 4 bases at J; junction bases unmatched: 2. Random hexamers were used to reverse transcribe about 0.5 to 1 ug of RNA. An immunoSEQ multiplex PCR generated amplified TCR beta CDR3 products spanning 54 Vbeta and 13 Jbeta. MiXCR, applied by TCRdb to the immunoSEQ multiplex PCR reads, yields one record per CDR3 protein. The table records 74,000 or so distinct CDR3 sequences, about 93% of them present only once. The chain recombines TRBV7-2 with TRBJ1-2, with 7 bases lining up with TRBD1. Sample: CD4+ T cells from PBMCs. The receptor was derived from a human donor with Susac syndrome. CDR3 residues: CASSLADRIYGYTF. The CDR3 DNA reads TGTGCCAGCAGCTTAGCGGACAGGATCTATGGCTACACCTTC.